Listed below are T cell receptor beta chains from one sample, sequenced in a study of blood T cell repertoires in COVID-19. Clones were sequenced by immunoSEQ multiplex PCR, and TCRdb holds only the in-frame ones, with some missing. The repertoire holds 150,000 to 200,000 clones, with around 90% as singletons. Sequencing was done on a sample of peripheral blood. The source is a woman between 45 and 60 years old with acute or convalescent COVID-19. Both conserved end residues are part of each CDR3. Fields, in order: clone size, V gene, J gene, D gene, CDR3 DNA, CDR3 protein. A D gene is named only where the DNA matches it firmly. Clone size is given for some rows only: seen once, a few or many times, or a class if the clone is expanded.

NA	TRBV27	TRBJ2-3	NA	TGTGCCAGCAGCATACCCGGACTTGGCTCAGATACGCAGTATTTT	CASSIPGLGSDTQYF
many	TRBV19	TRBJ1-2	TRBD1	TGTGCCAGTAGTACCGGGACAGGGTATGGCTACACCTTC	CASSTGTGYGYTF
NA	TRBV6-5	TRBJ2-3	NA	TGTGCCACGAGAGCGGCCACAGATACGCAGTATTTT	CATRAATDTQYF
NA	TRBV6-2/TRBV6-3	TRBJ1-1	NA	TGTGCCAGCAGTTCCCAGGGGACTGAAGCTTTCTTT	CASSSQGTEAFF
once	TRBV3-1/TRBV3-2	TRBJ1-1	TRBD1	TGTGCCAGCAGCCCCCGCCCGACAGGGCCGAACACTGAAGCTTTCTTT	CASSPRPTGPNTEAFF
NA	TRBV7-6	TRBJ1-1	NA	TGTGCCAGCAGCTTAGCGGCGGCATCTGGTGAAGCTTTCTTT	CASSLAAASGEAFF
NA	TRBV4-1	TRBJ1-3	NA	TGCGCCAGCAGCCACGGGGCTGGAAACACCATATATTTT	CASSHGAGNTIYF
NA	TRBV19	TRBJ2-1	TRBD2	TGTGCCAGTAGTACTAGACTAGCGGGGCAATTTTACAATGAGCAGTTCTTC	CASSTRLAGQFYNEQFF
NA	TRBV4-3	TRBJ2-3	NA	TGCGCCAGCAGCCAAGGCCCCTTTGCCGGATTAGAACTACGCACAGATACGCAGTATTTT	CASSQGPFAGLELRTDTQYF
NA	TRBV3-1/TRBV3-2	TRBJ2-1	TRBD2	TGTGCCAGCAGCCAGGTAAATAGCGGGGGGGCCTTCAATGAGCAGTTCTTC	CASSQVNSGGAFNEQFF
NA	TRBV27	TRBJ2-7	TRBD2	TGTGCCAGCAGTTCTATACCCGAATCGATAGCGGGATCCTCCTACGAGCAGTACTTC	CASSSIPESIAGSSYEQYF
few	TRBV30	TRBJ1-2	TRBD1	TGTGCCTGGAGCAGACAGGGGGGCTATGGCTACACCTTC	CAWSRQGGYGYTF
NA	TRBV7-9	TRBJ2-1	TRBD1	TGTGCCAGCAGCTTATGGGACAGGGGAGGTGAGCAGTTCTTC	CASSLWDRGGEQFF
once	TRBV5-5	TRBJ1-4	TRBD1	TGTGCCAGCAGTGGGGACAGAAGGCAGGGTAATGAAAAACTGTTTTTT	CASSGDRRQGNEKLFF
NA	TRBV6-1	TRBJ2-1	NA	TGTGCCAGCAGTGCTAGAGAACCAAGCTCCTACAATGAGCAGTTCTTC	CASSAREPSSYNEQFF
NA	TRBV14	TRBJ1-6	NA	TGTGCCAGCAGCCAAGATTACAGAACCTATAATTCACCCCTCCACTTT	CASSQDYRTYNSPLHF
few	TRBV25-1	TRBJ2-3	NA	TGTGCCAGCAGTGAATCGGGTAGAAGAGATACGCAGTATTTT	CASSESGRRDTQYF
NA	TRBV24-1	TRBJ2-2	TRBD2	TGTGCCACCAGTGATCCCGGGACTAGCGGAAACACCGGGGAGCTGTTTTTT	CATSDPGTSGNTGELFF
NA	TRBV6-2/TRBV6-3	TRBJ2-5	TRBD2	TGTGCCAGCAGTTCGACTAGCGGGAACCAAGAGACCCAGTACTTC	CASSSTSGNQETQYF
NA	TRBV6-1	TRBJ2-1	TRBD2	TGTGCCAGCAGTGAAAATTTAGCGGGAGTTGCTGAGCAGTTCTTC	CASSENLAGVAEQFF
NA	TRBV7-9	TRBJ1-1	TRBD1	TGTGCCAGCAGTCCAGGGGGCTTCACTGAAGCTTTCTTT	CASSPGGFTEAFF
NA	TRBV6-5	TRBJ1-1	TRBD1	TGTGCCAGCAGTTACTCGAGACAGGGGAGGACTGAAGCTTTCTTT	CASSYSRQGRTEAFF
few	TRBV5-1	TRBJ2-5	NA	TGCGCCAGCAGGGAAGTCCAGGGAATAGAGACCCAGTACTTC	CASREVQGIETQYF
NA	TRBV7-3	TRBJ2-3	NA	TGTGCCAGCAGCTTGGTGGCAGTTGATACGCAGTATTTT	CASSLVAVDTQYF
NA	TRBV7-2	TRBJ2-5	TRBD2	TGTGCCAGCAGGGGGACCGGGGGGGACAATCAAGAGACCCAGTACTTC	CASRGTGGDNQETQYF
NA	TRBV7-9	TRBJ2-1	NA	TGTGCCAGCAGATCGGTGGATGAGCAGTTCTTC	CASRSVDEQFF
few	TRBV9	TRBJ2-1	NA	TGTGCCAGCAGCTTCGAGGCTGAGCAGTTCTTC	CASSFEAEQFF
NA	TRBV5-1	TRBJ2-7	TRBD1	TGCGCCAGCAGCTACGACAGGGTAGGGGCCGAGCAGTACTTC	CASSYDRVGAEQYF
NA	TRBV3-1/TRBV3-2	TRBJ2-7	TRBD1	TGTGCCAGCAGCCGACAGGGTACCTACGAGCAGTACTTC	CASSRQGTYEQYF
NA	TRBV6-1	TRBJ2-5	NA	TGTGCCAGCAGTGAAGCGGGGGGGCGTGAGACCCAGTACTTC	CASSEAGGRETQYF
NA	TRBV7-9	TRBJ2-2	NA	TGTGCCAGCATCCCGGGGGAGGCTGCCACCGGGGAGCTGTTTTTT	CASIPGEAATGELFF
NA	TRBV5-1	TRBJ1-1	NA	TGCGCCAGCAGCCCGAGACAGAGTACGAACACTGAAGCTTTCTTT	CASSPRQSTNTEAFF
NA	TRBV24-1	TRBJ2-2	NA	TGTGCCACCAGTGACGCCAGGGTCAACACCGGGGAGCTGTTTTTT	CATSDARVNTGELFF
NA	TRBV5-1	TRBJ1-2	NA	TGCGCCAGCAGCATCGGAGGACAGACAGTTAACTATGGCTACACCTTC	CASSIGGQTVNYGYTF
NA	TRBV4-3	TRBJ2-1	TRBD2	TGCGCCAGCAGCCAAGACCCCCGGGCGGGAGGGCCGGTCGGTGAGCAGTTCTTC	CASSQDPRAGGPVGEQFF
NA	TRBV7-2	TRBJ2-5	TRBD2	TGTGCCAGCAGCTTAGGAGCGGGGCCCCAAGAGACCCAGTACTTC	CASSLGAGPQETQYF
NA	TRBV4-1	TRBJ1-1	TRBD1	TGCGCCAGCAGCCAGGGAACAGGGGCCATGAACACTGAAGCTTTCTTT	CASSQGTGAMNTEAFF
NA	TRBV5-1	TRBJ2-1	TRBD1	TGCGCCAGCAGCTTGGATCACGGGACAGGGCCATTTGAGCAGTTCTTC	CASSLDHGTGPFEQFF
NA	TRBV5-4	TRBJ2-3	NA	TGTGCCAGCAGCTTGCCCCAAGGCGGGGCGGGACTCTCTAGCACAGATACGCAGTATTTT	CASSLPQGGAGLSSTDTQYF
NA	TRBV3-1/TRBV3-2	TRBJ2-7	NA	TGTGCCAGCAGCCAAAAGGGGTCCGAGCAGTACTTC	CASSQKGSEQYF
few	TRBV18	TRBJ2-2	NA	TGTGCCAGCTCAGGACAGCCGGCGGACACCGGGGAGCTGTTTTTT	CASSGQPADTGELFF
NA	TRBV5-6	TRBJ1-5	TRBD1	TGTGCCAGCAGCTTGGGGACAGGGGATCAGCCCCAGCATTTT	CASSLGTGDQPQHF
NA	TRBV3-1/TRBV3-2	TRBJ2-1	TRBD2	TGTGCCAGCAGCCCCCAAGCAACTAGCGGGACGTACAATGAGCAGTTCTTC	CASSPQATSGTYNEQFF
NA	TRBV14	TRBJ2-1	TRBD2	TGTGCCAGCAGCCAGGGGACTAGCCCTCTCAATGAGCAGTTCTTC	CASSQGTSPLNEQFF